This TCR beta chain was observed in a study of cytomegalovirus exposure and HLA in healthy donors. This clone showed up just once. Primers for the PCR totalled 60 Vbeta and 13 Jbeta. Method: immunoSEQ multiplex PCR; TCRdb's copy keeps in-frame clones and lacks some. The repertoire holds about 160,000 clones, with roughly 88% as singletons. V lost 6 bases to trimming and J lost 2 bases; unmatched junction nucleotides: 7. The CDR3 contains 15 residues. The germline CDR1 and CDR2 sequences are LNHDA and SQIVND (reference sequence). Sequenced input: PBMCs. The clonotype was recovered from a man aged 50 or older in good health and CMV-seropositive. The chain is built from TRBV19 and TRBJ2-1; 7 nucleotides line up with TRBD2. The CDR3 sequence is CASSSKGLPYNEQFF. The DNA of the CDR3 is TGTGCCAGTAGCTCCAAGGGACTACCCTACAATGAGCAGTTCTTC.